Reported below is one TCR beta chain. The sample belongs to a study of T cell responses to AZD1222 COVID-19 vaccine. Germline V gene lookup returns CDR1 SGHDT and CDR2 YYEEEE. Trimming removed 4 bases at V and 3 bases at J, with 4 bases between. CDR3 size: 11 residues. The repertoire was sequenced with immunoSEQ multiplex PCR; TCRdb's copy has only in-frame clones and lacks some. The table lists fewer than 110,000 clones, under 95% of them singletons. This sequence was found in an adult in good health. Sequences were derived from peripheral blood, sampled on day 0 of AZD1222 vaccination. V gene TRBV5-6 combines with J gene TRBJ1-1; D gene unclear. The CDR3 DNA reads as TGTGCCAGCAGCCGTCACACTGAAGCTTTCTTT. Protein: CASSRHTEAFF.